Detailed here is one T cell receptor beta chain. The antigen is unknown. Profiling relied on immunoSEQ multiplex PCR, and the TCRdb table lists in-frame clones only, not all of them. The profile shows 50,000 to 70,000 clones, about 85% of them singletons. Time point noted: week 35, safety follow-up. It was 300 ug of mutant IDH1 20-mer peptide that made up each vaccine dose, given with topical imiquimod. This sample was taken from a study of a mutant IDH1 vaccine in newly diagnosed glioma. This receptor was identified in a young man with glioma. This sample comprised PBMCs, obtained from a glioma patient whose treatment included an IDH1 peptide vaccine.

CDR3: CASSPNVGRSTDTQYF. CDR3 sequence (DNA): TGTGCCAGCTCACCAAACGTAGGACGGAGCACAGATACGCAGTATTTT. J is TRBJ2-3 and V is TRBV18; unclear D gene. Germline CDR1 is KGHSH and CDR2 is LQKENI. The CDR3 has 16 residues. V was clipped by 2 bases and J by 0 bases, with 12 bases between them. Full variable domain (missing parts from reference TRBV18 and TRBJ2-3): NAGVMQNPRHLVRRRGQEARLRCSPMKGHSHVYWYRQLPEEGLKFMVYLQKENIIDESGMPKERFSAEFPKEGPSILRIQQVVRGDSAAYFCASSPNVGRSTDTQYFGPGTRLTVL.